The sequence of this T cell receptor beta chain was determined in a study of post-analysis software for immune sequencing data. The overall study: Courses of disease covered relapsing-remitting, secondary progressive and progressive-relapsing multiple sclerosis. Study-wide findings and caveats: Among four or five TRBV segments more frequent in patients than controls were TRBV5-6, TRBV5-1 and TRBV20-1. Normalized Chao1 diversity was significantly reduced in patients versus controls. Clustering by F measure revealed strong co-clustering among samples prepared together in one batch.

The authors incorporated unique molecular identifiers into the TCR beta cDNA libraries. With about 1 to 11 million T cells as the source, 500,000 to 650,000 cDNA molecules resulted. TCRdb analysed the PCR reads with MiXCR anew, one entry per CDR3 protein. The sample has around 250,000 distinct CDR3 sequences; 36% are singletons. Germline V gives CDR1 DFQATT, CDR2 SNEGSKA (reference sequence). The CDR3 covers 18 residues. V lost 5 bases and J lost 4; bases outside the gene matches: 18. Of note for this clonotype: Its antigen remains unidentified.

The sequence was obtained from a girl aged 10-17 years with multiple sclerosis. Material: blood. The chain uses TRBV20-1 and TRBJ1-2; TRBD1 agrees at 11 bases. CDR3 sequence: CSASNPPGQGAVSYGYTF. In DNA, the CDR3 is TGCAGTGCTTCCAACCCCCCCGGACAGGGGGCGGTATCCTATGGCTACACCTTC.